This TCR beta chain comes out of a study of blood T cell repertoires in COVID-19. Study details: Acute and convalescent COVID-19 specimens originated in the United States, Italy and Spain. PBMCs, B-cell-depleted T cells, or T cells provided the cDNA or gDNA that made up the material.

Using immunoSEQ multiplex PCR, the repertoire was profiled, and TCRdb retains in-frame clones only, with some absent. Here the sample spans some 66,000 clones, roughly 76% being singletons. The CDR3 spans 15 residues. Germline assignment: CDR1 SGDLS and CDR2 YYNGEE. J lost 6 bases, V lost 0 bases, and 3 bases had no gene match. This clone was counted a few times. The rearrangement uses TRBV9 and TRBJ2-1; 10 positions agree with TRBD2. The clonotype comes from a woman over 75 with acute or convalescent COVID-19. The sequencing sample was made of peripheral blood. CDR3 region: CASSVASGSGNEQFF. The CDR3 coding sequence is TGTGCCAGCAGCGTAGCTAGCGGGAGTGGCAATGAGCAGTTCTTC.